Listed below are T cell receptor beta chains from one sample, sequenced in a study of blood T cell repertoires in COVID-19. Produced via immunoSEQ multiplex PCR; TCRdb's table is partial and in-frame only. The sample contains hundreds of thousands of clones, roughly 86% of which appear only once. The specimen was PBMCs or T cells enriched from blood (not recorded which). The receptors were sampled from a woman under 40 who had recovered from COVID-19. The CDR3 runs from the conserved cysteine through the conserved F or W. The D gene is left open where the match is weak. The listing skips clone size in some rows; elsewhere it reads once, few, many or a size class.

j_call clone_size v_call d_call cdr3_nt cdr3_aa
TRBJ1-3 once TRBV7-6 TRBD1 TGTGCCAGCAGCGAGATCGGGACAGGGGCGAGCTCTGGAAACACCATATATTTT CASSEIGTGASSGNTIYF
TRBJ2-3 many TRBV7-2 . TGTGCCAGCAGCCACATTGGGGGCGCTAGCACAGATACGCAGTATTTT CASSHIGGASTDTQYF
TRBJ2-5 few TRBV4-1 . TGCGCCAGCAGCCAAGGATGGCAGGGCAACCAAGAGACCCAGTACTTC CASSQGWQGNQETQYF
TRBJ2-1 . TRBV27 . TGTGCCAGCAGTTTAGGAGGCTCTGAGCAGTTCTTC CASSLGGSEQFF
TRBJ2-7 . TRBV28 . TGTGCCAGCAGTTTACAGGGCCCACTCGAGCAGTACTTC CASSLQGPLEQYF
TRBJ2-7 . TRBV9 . TGTGCCAGCAATCACGGAGGGCGGGGGCACCACTCCTACGAGCAGTACTTC CASNHGGRGHHSYEQYF
TRBJ2-5 . TRBV7-7 TRBD2 TGTGCTAGCAGCGAGGGACTAGCGGGAGAAGAGACCCAGTACTTC CASSEGLAGEETQYF
TRBJ2-1 . TRBV7-2 . TGTGCCAGCAGCTTAGATTGGCGGGAAGGTGAGCAGTTCTTC CASSLDWREGEQFF
TRBJ2-1 . TRBV28 TRBD2 TGTGCCAGCAGTTTTTCACTAGCGGGAGGGCCTAATGAGCAGTTCTTC CASSFSLAGGPNEQFF
TRBJ2-2 . TRBV5-4 TRBD2 TGTGCCACTCATTCCGGGGGGGTGAGCACCGGGGAGCTGTTTTTT CATHSGGVSTGELFF
TRBJ2-1 once TRBV10-1 . TGCGCCAGCAGTGAGACTGCCGCGAAAAGCTCCTACAATGAGCAGTTCTTC CASSETAAKSSYNEQFF
TRBJ2-4 . TRBV5-1 . TGCGCCAGCAGCTTGAGTCCGGGTGGAGGAGCGCTAGCCAAAAACATTCAGTACTTC CASSLSPGGGALAKNIQYF
TRBJ1-1 . TRBV5-1 . TGCGCCAGCAGCTTCAGAAGTGCGGTCTCTGAAGCTTTCTTT CASSFRSAVSEAFF
TRBJ2-2 . TRBV24-1 . TGTGCCACCAGTGACTCTAGGGGATTACTGGGGGAGCTGTTTTTT CATSDSRGLLGELFF
TRBJ2-3 . TRBV7-3 . TGTGCCAGCAGCTTAATCTCAGATACGCAGTATTTT CASSLISDTQYF
TRBJ2-1 . TRBV5-1 TRBD1 TGCGCCAGCAGGCAGACGTCGGGACAGGGCCACAATGAGCAGTTCTTC CASRQTSGQGHNEQFF
TRBJ1-6 . TRBV28 . TGTGCCAGCAGTTCACTCCGTCGGGGGTCGGCAACCCTCCACTTT CASSSLRRGSATLHF
TRBJ2-5 . TRBV29-1 TRBD2 TGCAGCGTTGCGGGTATAGCGGGAGGGGGACAAGAGACCCAGTACTTC CSVAGIAGGGQETQYF
TRBJ1-1 . TRBV5-1 . TGCGCCAGCAGCTTTTCACAGGGAGTAGGGACTGAAGCTTTCTTT CASSFSQGVGTEAFF
TRBJ2-1 . TRBV2 TRBD2 TGTGCCAGCATCGGAGCGGGAGGGCCTCGCAATGAGCAGTTCTTC CASIGAGGPRNEQFF
TRBJ2-1 . TRBV3-1/TRBV3-2 TRBD2 TGTGCCAGCAGCCTTAGGACTAGCGCCCACAATGAGCAGTTCTTC CASSLRTSAHNEQFF
TRBJ1-4 . TRBV18 TRBD1 TGTGCCAGCTCACCACTCTACCGTCGGACAGGGGTTGATGAAAAACTGTTTTTT CASSPLYRRTGVDEKLFF
TRBJ2-1 . TRBV25-1 . TGTGCCAGCAGTGAAGGGAGACTCCGAAACAATGAGCAGTTCTTC CASSEGRLRNNEQFF
TRBJ1-5 . TRBV6-2/TRBV6-3 . TGTGCCAGCAGTTACGACTTCGGCAATCAGCCCCAGCATTTT CASSYDFGNQPQHF
TRBJ2-3 . TRBV7-9 . TGTGCCAGCAGCCACCCTGACAACCAGTATTTT CASSHPDNQYF
TRBJ1-1 few TRBV5-1 . TGCGCCAGCAGCTTGGTAGGGGAAACTGAAGCTTTCTTT CASSLVGETEAFF
TRBJ2-2 once TRBV19 TRBD2 TGTGCCAGTAGTACGGGACTAGCGGGTGCCGGGGAGCTGTTTTTT CASSTGLAGAGELFF
TRBJ2-2 . TRBV7-7 . TGTGCTAGCAGCTTAAGGGAGGATCTACCCCCGAACACCGGGGAGCTGTTTTTT CASSLREDLPPNTGELFF
TRBJ2-7 . TRBV6-1 . TGTGCCAGCAGTGAAGCGCGGGTCCACGAGCAGTACTTC CASSEARVHEQYF
TRBJ1-1 . TRBV4-1 . TGCGCCAGCAGCCAAGATGACCTAGAACCCAACACTGAAGCTTTCTTT CASSQDDLEPNTEAFF
TRBJ1-2 once TRBV6-4 TRBD1 TGTGCCAGCAGTGACTCGATCGGGACAGGGGGTAACTATGGCTACACCTTC CASSDSIGTGGNYGYTF
TRBJ1-5 . TRBV5-1 . TGCGCCAGCAGCTTCGTCGGGGGGAATCAGCCCCAGCATTTT CASSFVGGNQPQHF
TRBJ1-4 . TRBV15 TRBD1 TGTGCCACCAGCAGATCGCTGACAGGGGGCAAGGGCAAACTGTTTTTT CATSRSLTGGKGKLFF
TRBJ1-1 . TRBV5-1 TRBD1 TGCGCCAGCAGCTTGGGGACAGGGAAGTCTGAAGCTTTCTTT CASSLGTGKSEAFF
TRBJ2-7 . TRBV6-5 . TGTGCCAGCACCGTGGCGGGGAATAGCTACGAGCAGTACTTC CASTVAGNSYEQYF
TRBJ2-5 . TRBV2 TRBD2 TGTGCCAGCGGAGGAGATCGACTAGCGGGAGACCCAACGGAGACCCAGTACTTC CASGGDRLAGDPTETQYF
TRBJ1-4 . TRBV19 . TGTGCCAGTAGTACCTATATGGACAGTCGTAATGAAAAACTGTTTTTT CASSTYMDSRNEKLFF
TRBJ2-7 . TRBV5-1 TRBD2 TGCGCCAGCACGGGGGGGCCCTACGAGCAGTACTTC CASTGGPYEQYF
TRBJ2-7 . TRBV18 . TGTGCCAGCTCACCCGATCAGTCGTCCGAGCAGTACTTC CASSPDQSSEQYF
TRBJ2-1 . TRBV28 TRBD2 TGTGCCAGTCACAGTTTCGGTACCCTAGCGGGCAATGAGCAGTTCTTC CASHSFGTLAGNEQFF
TRBJ1-5 few TRBV6-2/TRBV6-3 TRBD1 TGTGCCAGCAGTTCCCCGGGACAGTGGTTTCAGCCCCAGCATTTT CASSSPGQWFQPQHF
TRBJ2-5 . TRBV29-1 . TGCAGCGTTGGGGCGGGAAGAGTGGAGACCCAGTACTTC CSVGAGRVETQYF
TRBJ1-2 . TRBV15 . TGTGCCACCAGCAGAGAAGGAGGGTCCTATGGCTACACCTTC CATSREGGSYGYTF
TRBJ1-5 . TRBV28 . TGTGCCAGCAGTTTAATATTAGGGAGGCAGCCCCAGCATTTT CASSLILGRQPQHF
TRBJ1-1 . TRBV4-3 TRBD1 TGCGCCAGCAGCCAAGAACGGACAGGGGCTTCGAACACTGAAGCTTTCTTT CASSQERTGASNTEAFF
TRBJ1-2 . TRBV2 TRBD1 TGTGCCAGCAGCGTCCTCAGGGGGCCCTATGGCTACACCTTC CASSVLRGPYGYTF
TRBJ2-1 . TRBV7-9 . TGTGCCAGCAGTGCCCCCAGGGTGAGCTCCTACAATGAGCAGTTCTTC CASSAPRVSSYNEQFF
TRBJ2-7 . TRBV27 TRBD1 TGTGCCAGCAGCCTAACGGACAGGCCAACCTACGAGCAGTACTTC CASSLTDRPTYEQYF
TRBJ1-2 many TRBV2 . TGTGCCAGCAGTGAAGCGTTCAGGGTTGTTGGCTACACCTTC CASSEAFRVVGYTF
TRBJ2-7 once TRBV7-2 TRBD2 TGTGCCAGCAGCTTAGTTCCGGGCGGGAGCGGACCCTACGAGCAGTACTTC CASSLVPGGSGPYEQYF
TRBJ2-2 . TRBV30 TRBD2 TGTGCCTGGAGTAGACTAGCGGGAGACACCGGGGAGCTGTTTTTT CAWSRLAGDTGELFF
TRBJ1-1 . TRBV27 . TGTGCCAGCAGTCCCAATTACGGGGGCACTGAAGCTTTCTTT CASSPNYGGTEAFF